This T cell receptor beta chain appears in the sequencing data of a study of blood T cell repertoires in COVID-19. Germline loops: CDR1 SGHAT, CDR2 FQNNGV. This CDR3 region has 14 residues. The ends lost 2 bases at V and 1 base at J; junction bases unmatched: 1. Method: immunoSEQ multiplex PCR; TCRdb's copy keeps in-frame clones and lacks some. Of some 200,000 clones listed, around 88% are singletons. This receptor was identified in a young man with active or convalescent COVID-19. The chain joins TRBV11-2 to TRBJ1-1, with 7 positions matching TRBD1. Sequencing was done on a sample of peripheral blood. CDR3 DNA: TGTGCCAGCAGCTTACACAGGGGGAACACTGAAGCTTTCTTT. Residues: CASSLHRGNTEAFF.